These 8 T cell receptor beta chains came from one sample sequenced in a study of T cells in Graves' hyperthyroidism and ophthalmopathy. TCR beta CDR3 regions were amplified from RNA transcripts. Using the HTBI primer set, a first-round RT-PCR was run on the TCR CDR3. TCRdb re-derived calls from the multiplex PCR reads in MiXCR, one entry per CDR3 protein. The table records 300,000 to 450,000 distinct CDR3 sequences, about 15% of them present only once. The sequencing sample was made of blood. The receptors come from a woman aged 18-29 years with Graves' hyperthyroidism that later progressed to Graves' ophthalmopathy.

The chain couples TRBV4-2 to TRBJ1-3; the match to TRBD1 covers 7 bases. The ends lost 0 bases at V and 6 bases at J; junction bases unmatched: 5. From germline, CDR1 is LGHNA and CDR2 YNFKEQ. The CDR3 sequence is 15 residues long. CDR3 bases: TGTGCCAGCAGCCAAGAGGAGGGGGCACCAAACACCATATATTTT. It encodes CASSQEEGAPNTIYF.

At least ten counts were recorded for this clonotype. The chain is built from TRBV28 and TRBJ2-1, with D maybe TRBD1 (6 bases). Germline V CDR1 and CDR2: MDHEN, SYDVKM. The CDR3 consists of 13 residues. V shed 7 bases and J shed 11 bases, with 18 bases lying between them. The CDR3 DNA reads TGTGCCAGCACTTTCTTGACAACAGGGAAGCAGTTCTTC. Protein: CASTFLTTGKQFF.

This clonotype has a count of ten or more. The rearrangement joins TRBV20-1 to TRBJ1-5; 7 nucleotides align to TRBD1. Germline V gene data show CDR1 as DFQATT and CDR2 as SNEGSKA (reference sequence). Trimming cost V 5 bases and J 4 bases; bases outside gene matches: 2. The CDR3 contains 12 residues. This chain's CDR3 is CSARTGNQPQHF. As DNA, the CDR3 is TGCAGTGCTCGGACAGGAAATCAGCCCCAGCATTTT.

This clonotype has more than one count but fewer than ten. The chain recombines TRBV7-9 with TRBJ1-2, with D unresolved. V gave up 5 bases and J gave up 4 bases, with 14 bases separating them. Germline V gene lookup returns CDR1 SEHNR and CDR2 FQNEAQ (reference sequence). The CDR3 length is 14 residues. CDR3 sequence (DNA): TGTGCCAGCAGCCGAGGAGAGAGTTTCTATGGCTACACCTTC. Translated: CASSRGESFYGYTF.

The chain is built from TRBV20-1 and TRBJ1-1; D unresolved. The V and J ends lost 7 bases and 0 bases respectively, with 9 bases between them. The CDR3 extends over 12 amino acids. Looked up from germline, CDR1 is DFQATT and CDR2 is SNEGSKA (reference sequence). For the CDR3, the DNA is TGCAGTGTTCGCCAGCTGAACACTGAAGCTTTCTTT. Encoded protein: CSVRQLNTEAFF.

This clonotype occurred many times. The junction and the germline gene differ at one end; a read error may be behind it. The chain links TRBV5-8 to TRBJ2-3; TRBD2 is a possible D gene (6 bases). CDR3 length: 17 amino acids. Looked up from germline, CDR1 is SGHTS and CDR2 is YDEGEE. In DNA form, the CDR3 reads TGTGCCACCAGCAGCGGGCTTGGACTAACTAGCACAGATACGCAGTATTTT. Its protein is CATSSGLGLTSTDTQYF. The complete variable domain, with remaining parts taken from reference TRBV5-8 and TRBJ2-3, reads EAGVTQSPTHLIKTRGQQATLRCSPISGHTSVYWYQQALGLGLQFLLWYDEGEERNRGNFPPRFSGRQFPNYSSELNVNALELEDSALYLCATSSGLGLTSTDTQYFGPGTRLTVL.

Ten or more counts support this clonotype. The chain uses TRBV27 and TRBJ2-3; D is possibly TRBD1 or TRBD2 (5 bases each). This CDR3 contains 13 residues. Germline lookup yields CDR1 MNHEY and CDR2 SMNVEV (reference sequence). V was pared by 2 bases and J by 8 bases, with 11 bases between. CDR3: CASSLVGPGTQYF. The CDR3 coding sequence is TGTGCCAGCAGTTTAGTGGGACCTGGTACGCAGTATTTT.

This clonotype has a count of ten or more. This chain links TRBV30 with TRBJ1-1; D is perhaps TRBD1 (5 bases). This CDR3 spans 14 amino acids. Trimming left V 4 bases short and J 11 bases short, with 23 bases between. Germline V gene lookup returns CDR1 GTSNPN and CDR2 SVGIG (reference sequence). Here the CDR3 DNA reads TGTGCCTGGAAGCCCGACAGTATGGCATGGACGGCTTTCTTT. Protein sequence: CAWKPDSMAWTAFF.